The 25 T cell receptor beta chains in this list originate from one sample, sequenced in a study of blood T cell repertoires in COVID-19. The repertoire was sequenced with immunoSEQ multiplex PCR; TCRdb's copy has only in-frame clones and lacks some. Of fewer than 250,000 clones in the sample, 84% are singletons; the top ten hold roughly 8%. The source material was peripheral blood. These receptors were collected from a woman aged 50 to 60 with active or convalescent COVID-19.

CDR3 loop: CASNSTVRLANTSYEQYF. CDR3 bases: TGCGCCAGCAATTCCACCGTCCGACTAGCGAATACCTCCTACGAGCAGTACTTC. The genes are TRBV10-1 and TRBJ2-7; TRBD2 matches at 8 bases. The CDR3 is 18 amino acids. CDR1 and CDR2 (germline): WNHNN, SYGVQD (reference sequence). V was clipped by 7 bases and J by 0 bases; unmatched bases: 17.

This rearrangement joins TRBV28 to TRBJ2-5; 8 bases match TRBD2. CDR3 size: 15 residues. Germline values: CDR1 MDHEN, CDR2 SYDVKM. V dropped 5 bases and J dropped 2; count of bases not matched to a gene: 7. CDR3 coding DNA: TGTGCCAGCAGTCCGAGTAGCGGGGAACAAGAGACCCAGTACTTC. Protein: CASSPSSGEQETQYF.

The gene calls are TRBV7-9 and TRBJ2-7; D might be TRBD2 (6 bases). Trimming left V 5 bases short and J 3 bases short, with 14 bases between. The germline CDR1 and CDR2 sequences are SEHNR and FQNEAQ (reference sequence). This CDR3 has 14 amino acids. The CDR3 spells CASSPRWTNYEQYF. CDR3 DNA sequence: TGTGCCAGCAGCCCCCGATGGACTAACTACGAGCAGTACTTC.

The rearrangement uses TRBV28 and TRBJ1-2; tentative D call: TRBD1 (6 bases). The germline CDR1 and CDR2 sequences are MDHEN and SYDVKM. Trimming took 5 bases from V and 5 from J, leaving 9 bases between them. This CDR3 has 12 residues. CDR3 DNA sequence: TGTGCCAGCAGTCTGGACAGATATGGCTACACCTTC. Translating gives CASSLDRYGYTF.

The chain uses TRBV19 and TRBJ2-1; 14 bases are shared with TRBD2. Germline V CDR1 and CDR2: LNHDA, SQIVND (reference sequence). This CDR3 spans 16 amino acids. J lost 8 bases, V lost 5 bases, and 8 bases had no gene match. CDR3 protein: CASSPSGLAGAHEQFF. The CDR3 nucleotides are TGTGCCAGTAGTCCCTCGGGACTAGCGGGAGCACATGAGCAGTTCTTC.

The chain uses TRBV25-1 and TRBJ2-2; D possibly corresponds to TRBD2 (5 bases). The V gene's germline CDR1 is MGHDK and CDR2 SYGVNS. V lost 7 bases to trimming and J lost 3 bases, with 15 bases between them. The CDR3 has 15 amino acids. DNA of the CDR3: TGTGCCAGCACCCCAACTAGGGCCGACACCGGGGAGCTGTTTTTT. Translated: CASTPTRADTGELFF.

J is TRBJ2-3 and V is TRBV6-7; D is perhaps TRBD1 (7 bases). TRBV6-7 is labeled an ORF, and its function is uncertain. CDR3 size: 14 residues. V dropped 7 bases and J dropped 5 bases, with 16 bases sitting between them. CDR3 region: CASTQGGVQDTQYF. The CDR3 nucleotides read TGTGCCAGCACCCAGGGGGGTGTCCAAGATACGCAGTATTTT.

The CDR3, as DNA: TGTGCCAGCAGTTACTCAGGGACAGCGAACACTGAAGCTTTCTTT. Amino acids: CASSYSGTANTEAFF. This rearrangement joins TRBV6-5 to TRBJ1-1; 7 bases agree with TRBD1. V was pared by 0 bases and J by 1 base, with 2 bases of the junction left unmatched. Germline CDR1 and CDR2: MNHEY and SVGAGI. The CDR3 has 15 amino acids.

The V gene is TRBV27, the J gene TRBJ2-1; 9 bases are a match to TRBD1. The trim removed 7 bases at V and 5 bases at J, leaving 9 bases unmatched. Germline CDR1 reads MNHEY; CDR2 reads SMNVEV (reference sequence). The CDR3 consists of 15 residues. In nucleotides, the CDR3 is TGTGCCAGCAACACCGGGACAGGGCCCCACAATGAGCAGTTCTTC. This sequence encodes CASNTGTGPHNEQFF.

The CDR3 is CASYGTSGRAGDEQFF. CDR3 nucleotide sequence: TGTGCCAGCTACGGGACTAGCGGGAGGGCCGGCGATGAGCAGTTCTTC. The chain is built from TRBV2 and TRBJ2-1, with 16 bases matching TRBD2. The CDR3 covers 16 residues. V was pared by 8 bases and J by 8 bases, with 9 bases of the junction left unmatched. CDR1 and CDR2 (germline): SNHLY, FYNNEI. The entire variable domain, with the rest obtained from reference TRBV2 and TRBJ2-1, is as follows: EPEVTQTPSHQVTQMGQEVILRCVPISNHLYFYWYRQILGQKVEFLVSFYNNEISEKSEIFDDQFSVERPDGSNFTLKIRSTKLEDSAMYFCASYGTSGRAGDEQFFGPGTRLTVL.

The rearrangement joins TRBV2 to TRBJ2-6; the match to TRBD1 covers 10 bases. V shed 6 bases and J 0 bases; nucleotides not matched to a gene: 8. The CDR3 consists of 18 residues. Germline lookup yields CDR1 SNHLY and CDR2 FYNNEI. CDR3 protein: CASREPGQGSSGANVLTF. For the CDR3, the DNA is TGTGCCAGCAGGGAACCGGGACAGGGGAGCTCTGGGGCCAACGTCCTGACTTTC.

This chain links TRBV19 with TRBJ2-7, with D unresolved. CDR1 and CDR2 (germline): LNHDA, SQIVND (reference sequence). The CDR3 sequence is 14 residues long. Trimming stripped 2 bases from V and 0 bases from J, with 8 bases between. CDR3 sequence reads: CASSIKAPSYEQYF. CDR3 nucleotide sequence: TGTGCCAGTAGTATAAAAGCCCCCTCCTACGAGCAGTACTTC.

V is TRBV4-1 and J is TRBJ1-2; weak D call: TRBD1 (6 bases). This CDR3 is built from 15 residues. Trimming took 1 base from V and 2 from J, leaving 11 bases between them. Germline assignment: CDR1 MGHRA and CDR2 YSYEKL. The CDR3 reads CASSQVGQLNYGYTF. CDR3 DNA sequence: TGCGCCAGCAGCCAAGTAGGACAGTTAAACTATGGCTACACCTTC.

The CDR3 reads CASSQGTSGRADNEQFF. The CDR3 DNA reads as TGCGCCAGCAGCCAAGGGACTAGCGGGAGGGCCGACAATGAGCAGTTCTTC. This sequence joins TRBV4-1 and TRBJ2-1; TRBD2 matches 15 bases. The germline V gene encodes CDR1 MGHRA and CDR2 YSYEKL. Trimming took 1 base from V and 5 from J; bases not matched to a gene: 3. This CDR3 contains 17 residues.

The gene calls are TRBV7-2 and TRBJ2-7; 8 bases match TRBD2. The CDR3 spans 15 residues. Germline loops: CDR1 SGHTA, CDR2 FQGNSA. Trimming took 1 base from V and 4 from J; bases not matched to a gene: 6. The chain's CDR3 is CASSLDPGLAYEQYF. In DNA form, the CDR3 reads TGTGCCAGCAGCTTAGACCCAGGACTAGCATACGAGCAGTACTTC.

In regard to this clone: Germline and junction disagree at one end, which may indicate a read error. This chain uses TRBV15 with TRBJ2-1; TRBD2 might be the D (5 bases). This CDR3 spans 14 amino acids. The germline V gene encodes CDR1 LNHNV and CDR2 YYDKDF (reference sequence). The CDR3 bases are TGTGCCACCAGCAGGCGGCGAGGGAACAATGGGCAGTTCTTC. Amino acid sequence: CATSRRRGNNGQFF.

The chain recombines TRBV7-8 with TRBJ1-1; no firm D call. V dropped 1 base and J dropped 11 bases, with 11 bases sitting between them. Germline V gene sequence: CDR1 SGHVS, CDR2 FQNEAQ. The CDR3 spans 12 residues. In nucleotides, the CDR3 is TGTGCCAGCAGCTTAGGTCTTCCGGAGGCTTTCTTT. Encoded protein: CASSLGLPEAFF. Complete variable domain (other parts from reference TRBV7-8 and TRBJ1-1): GAGVSQSPRYKVAKRGQDVALRCDPISGHVSLFWYQQALGQGPEFLTYFQNEAQLDKSGLPSDRFFAERPEGSVSTLKIQRTQQEDSAVYLCASSLGLPEAFFGQGTRLTVV.

The chain couples TRBV6-6 to TRBJ1-5; perhaps TRBD1 as D (5 bases). The V gene lost 6 bases and the J gene lost 2 bases, with 11 bases spanning the gap. The CDR3 spans 14 residues. Germline lookup yields CDR1 MNHNY and CDR2 SVGAGI (reference sequence). The CDR3 sequence is CASRPRAGNQPQHF. The CDR3 region has the DNA TGTGCCAGCAGGCCCAGGGCGGGCAATCAGCCCCAGCATTTT.

The V gene is TRBV19, the J gene TRBJ2-2; D is possibly TRBD1 (5 bases). This CDR3 comprises 14 residues. V dropped 10 bases and J dropped 0 bases, with 12 bases sitting between them. Germline V gene data show CDR1 as LNHDA and CDR2 as SQIVND (reference sequence). The CDR3 sequence is CATPRTPNTGELFF. CDR3 coding DNA: TGTGCCACCCCCCGGACACCGAACACCGGGGAGCTGTTTTTT.

The chain couples TRBV21-1 to TRBJ2-5; the DNA was not used to check the table's D call, TRBD2. TRBV21-1 is flagged as a pseudogene. This CDR3 is built from 13 residues. CDR3 residues: CASSPPGGETQYF. The CDR3 nucleotides read TGTGCCAGCAGCCCACCGGGGGGGGAGACCCAGTACTTC.

Only one count was recorded for this clone. The chain has TRBV5-1 and TRBJ2-1; 8 bases map to TRBD2. J was trimmed by 7 bases and V by 0 bases; bases with no gene match: 9. The CDR3 consists of 16 residues. CDR1 is SGHRS, CDR2 YFSETQ, per germline. CDR3 region: CASSLGGAGVWNEQFF. CDR3 in DNA: TGCGCCAGCAGCTTGGGGGGAGCGGGAGTATGGAATGAGCAGTTCTTC.

This clone was detected once. The V and J genes are TRBV19 and TRBJ1-1; 7 bases align to TRBD1. Trimming removed 6 bases from V and 1 base from J; junction bases left unmatched: 20. The CDR3 contains 19 residues. The germline CDR1 and CDR2 sequences are LNHDA and SQIVND (reference sequence). CDR3 in DNA: TGTGCCAGTAGCCTCTATACACAGGGGCTGCTAGGGGGGAACACTGAAGCTTTCTTT. Encoded protein: CASSLYTQGLLGGNTEAFF.

For this clone: A junction boundary mismatches the germline segment, possibly from a read error. This rearrangement joins TRBV15 to TRBJ2-6; perhaps TRBD2 as D (5 bases). The CDR3 is 15 residues long. CDR1 and CDR2 from the germline V gene are LNHNV and YYDKDF (reference sequence). The CDR3: CATSRDGDGTNVLTF. The DNA for the CDR3 is TGTGCCACCAGCAGAGACGGGGATGGGACCAACGTCCTGACTTTC.

This clone was recorded a few times. The rearrangement links TRBV14 to TRBJ1-2, with 7 bases aligning to TRBD1. CDR3 length: 15 amino acids. V was clipped by 0 bases and J by 1 base; unmatched bases: 2. The germline V gene encodes CDR1 SGHDN and CDR2 FVKESK. Here the CDR3 reads CASSQEQGHNYGYTF. DNA of the CDR3: TGTGCCAGCAGCCAAGAACAGGGGCATAACTATGGCTACACCTTC.

This chain uses TRBV5-4 with TRBJ2-5, with 12 bases lining up with TRBD2. Germline V gene sequence: CDR1 SGHNT, CDR2 YYREEE (reference sequence). V dropped 4 bases and J dropped 5; count of bases not matched to a gene: 15. The CDR3 is made up of 18 amino acids. CDR3 in DNA: TGTGCCAGCAGCCCCACCCTACGACTAGCGGGAGATTGGGAGACCCAGTACTTC. Amino acids: CASSPTLRLAGDWETQYF. Full variable domain (rest looked up from reference TRBV5-4 and TRBJ2-5): ETGVTQSPTHLIKTRGQQVTLRCSSQSGHNTVSWYQQALGQGPQFIFQYYREEENGRGNFPPRFSGLQFPNYSSELNVNALELDDSALYLCASSPTLRLAGDWETQYFGPGTRLLVL.